A single sample gave rise to the 24 T cell receptor beta chains below, sequenced in a study of shared clonotypes between healthy human individuals. The assay was immunoSEQ multiplex PCR, and TCRdb's table has in-frame clones only and misses some. Of over a million clones listed, around 98.5% were seen once; the top ten hold about 0.34%. The sample was naive CD4+ T cells sorted from blood. Subset in this sample: CD45RA+ positively selected. Every receptor here comes from a man younger than 45 in good health.

On this clone itself: The sample holds other DNA sequences that translate to the same CDR3. CDR3 sequence reads: CASSYFGESTDTQYF. The DNA for the CDR3 is TGTGCCAGCAGTTACTTCGGGGAGAGCACAGATACGCAGTATTTT. The gene calls are TRBV6-5 and TRBJ2-3; perhaps TRBD2 as D (5 bases). The CDR3 is made up of 15 amino acids. CDR1 is MNHEY and CDR2 is SVGAGI in the germline V gene. Trimming pared 1 base from V and 0 bases from J, leaving 8 bases between.

This sequence joins TRBV18 and TRBJ2-3; 12 nucleotides line up with TRBD2. From germline, CDR1 is KGHSH and CDR2 LQKENI. J lost 2 bases, V lost 4 bases, and 4 bases had no gene match. The CDR3 length is 16 residues. DNA of the CDR3: TGTGCCAGCTCACTGGGACTAGCGGGCTTCACAGATACGCAGTATTTT. Protein product: CASSLGLAGFTDTQYF.

As regards this clone: This sample includes further DNA sequences coding for the same CDR3. The chain links TRBV2 to TRBJ1-5; 12 nucleotides line up with TRBD1. The CDR3 is made up of 14 amino acids. Unmatched junction bases numbered 4, after V lost 8 bases and J lost 5 bases. From germline, CDR1 is SNHLY and CDR2 FYNNEI. In DNA form, the CDR3 reads TGTGCCAGCTCTGGGACAGGGGGCGATCAGCCCCAGCATTTT. Protein: CASSGTGGDQPQHF.

This chain links TRBV11-2 with TRBJ2-7; 12 bases map to TRBD2. Unmatched junction bases numbered 9, after V lost 5 bases and J lost 4 bases. CDR3 length equals 16 residues. The germline V gene encodes CDR1 SGHAT and CDR2 FQNNGV. The CDR3 nucleotides read TGTGCCAGCAGCGTCAGACTAGCGGGAGAGCCATACGAGCAGTACTTC. This codes for CASSVRLAGEPYEQYF.

This rearrangement joins TRBV29-1 to TRBJ2-7, with 9 bases aligning to TRBD1. V gave up 6 bases and J gave up 3 bases; unmatched junction bases: 15. The CDR3 spans 16 residues. Germline V gene lookup returns CDR1 SQVTM and CDR2 ANQGSEA. This CDR3 reads CSVLPPGGQGNYEQYF. For the CDR3, the DNA is TGCAGCGTGCTCCCCCCGGGAGGACAGGGGAACTACGAGCAGTACTTC.

V is TRBV9 and J is TRBJ2-7, with 8 nucleotides matching TRBD2. The germline CDR1 and CDR2 sequences are SGDLS and YYNGEE. J was trimmed by 6 bases and V by 2 bases; bases with no gene match: 7. The CDR3 spans 14 residues. The DNA for the CDR3 is TGTGCCAGCAGCGTCGGGGGGGAGGCCGCCGAGCAGTACTTC. It translates to CASSVGGEAAEQYF.

The chain uses TRBV4-1 and TRBJ1-5; D is undetermined. CDR1 MGHRA and CDR2 YSYEKL come from the germline V gene. V was shortened by 8 bases and J by 3 bases, with 20 bases between the two germline ends. The CDR3 has 16 amino acids. The CDR3, as DNA: TGCGCCAGCCGGCACACCCCCGGACCTCCCAATCAGCCCCAGCATTTT. This encodes CASRHTPGPPNQPQHF.

The CDR3 here is CASSQATSGRKEQYF. CDR3 nucleotide sequence: TGTGCCAGCAGCCAAGCGACTAGCGGCCGCAAGGAGCAGTACTTC. V usage is TRBV4-2 and J usage is TRBJ2-7; 9 nucleotides line up with TRBD2. The CDR3 runs to 15 residues. The germline V gene has CDR1 LGHNA and CDR2 YNFKEQ. The V and J ends lost 1 base and 7 bases, in that order; junction bases with no gene match: 8.

This chain connects TRBV11-1 to TRBJ2-1; a weak D match, TRBD2 (6 bases). This CDR3 comprises 16 residues. The V end lost 8 bases, the J end lost 4 bases, and 21 bases lay between the germline ends. Germline V CDR1 and CDR2: SGHAT, FQDESV (reference sequence). The CDR3 here is CASLTSRRERYNEQFF. CDR3 DNA: TGTGCCAGCTTAACCTCACGCCGGGAGAGGTACAATGAGCAGTTCTTC.

The V call is TRBV7-3, the J call TRBJ2-3; 7 bases align to TRBD1. The CDR3 contains 15 residues. Germline CDR1 SGHTA, CDR2 FQGTGA. Unmatched junction bases numbered 11, after V lost 5 bases and J lost 6 bases. DNA of the CDR3: TGTGCCAGCAGCGTCCGACAGGGAGTGGAGGATACGCAGTATTTT. Translated: CASSVRQGVEDTQYF.

The V call is TRBV29-1, the J call TRBJ1-1, with 7 bases matching TRBD1. The V gene end was trimmed by 7 bases and the J gene end by 4 bases; junction bases not matched to a gene: 6. This CDR3 contains 12 residues. From germline, CDR1 is SQVTM and CDR2 ANQGSEA. The CDR3 DNA reads TGCAGCGGGAGCGGGACAGTCACTGAAGCTTTCTTT. Its protein is CSGSGTVTEAFF.

Comment on this clone: Distinct nucleotide sequences in the sample also encode this CDR3. The rearrangement uses TRBV7-9 and TRBJ1-1; the D gene is possibly TRBD1 (5 bases). V was pared by 1 base and J by 5 bases, with 11 bases between. The CDR3 is made up of 14 amino acids. The germline CDR1 and CDR2 sequences are SEHNR and FQNEAQ (reference sequence). The CDR3 sequence: CASSLGRARTEAFF. The CDR3, as DNA: TGTGCCAGCAGCTTAGGCAGGGCGAGGACTGAAGCTTTCTTT.

This chain uses TRBV7-2 with TRBJ2-7; TRBD2 matches 12 bases. Germline V lookup: CDR1 SGHTA, CDR2 FQGNSA. V lost 5 bases, J lost 4 bases, and 6 bases stayed unmatched. The CDR3 is 15 residues long. The CDR3 is CASSGLAGLIYEQYF. DNA of the CDR3: TGTGCCAGCAGCGGACTAGCGGGACTCATATACGAGCAGTACTTC.

Only a few counts were recorded for this clone. This chain links TRBV7-9 with TRBJ1-2, with D tentatively TRBD1 (6 bases). The germline V gene encodes CDR1 SEHNR and CDR2 FQNEAQ (reference sequence). With 5 bases removed from V and 8 bases from J, the gap between germline ends came to 12 bases. This CDR3 is built from 12 residues. The CDR3: CASSRLGGGYTF. Here the CDR3 DNA reads TGTGCCAGCAGCCGATTAGGGGGAGGCTACACCTTC.

The chain couples TRBV5-6 to TRBJ1-3; 8 bases align to TRBD1. The CDR3 is 14 amino acids. V lost 3 bases and J lost 2; bases outside the gene matches: 1. Germline-derived CDR1 and CDR2 are SGHDT and YYEEEE. The CDR3 DNA sequence: TGTGCCAGCAGCTCAGGGGGCACTGGAAACACCATATATTTT. This sequence encodes CASSSGGTGNTIYF.

CDR3 amino acids: CASSLGGTGLSYEQYF. CDR3 nucleotides: TGTGCCAGCAGCTTAGGAGGGACAGGCCTCTCCTACGAGCAGTACTTC. This chain connects TRBV7-2 to TRBJ2-7, with 8 bases lining up with TRBD1. The CDR3 covers 16 residues. J was trimmed by 0 bases and V by 1 base; bases with no gene match: 5. Germline CDR1 is SGHTA and CDR2 is FQGNSA.

The rearrangement uses TRBV5-1 and TRBJ2-2, with D possibly TRBD1 on 5 matching bases. With 0 bases removed from V and 5 bases from J, the gap between germline ends came to 14 bases. Germline values: CDR1 SGHRS, CDR2 YFSETQ. This CDR3 has 16 residues. CDR3 bases: TGCGCCAGCAGCTTGGAAGGGGTTCCCGGTACCGGGGAGCTGTTTTTT. This encodes CASSLEGVPGTGELFF.

The chain recombines TRBV7-2 with TRBJ2-7; 13 bases are a match to TRBD2. J lost 5 bases, V lost 5 bases, and 9 bases had no gene match. CDR1 and CDR2 (germline): SGHTA, FQGNSA. The CDR3 runs to 16 residues. CDR3: CASSLLGLAGVHEQYF. The CDR3 DNA reads as TGTGCCAGCAGCCTCCTAGGACTAGCGGGAGTCCACGAGCAGTACTTC.

The chain recombines TRBV10-3 with TRBJ1-1, with D unresolved. This CDR3 is 15 amino acids long. V was clipped by 2 bases and J by 2 bases, with 12 bases between them. Germline V gene lookup returns CDR1 ENHRY and CDR2 SYGVKD. The CDR3 coding sequence is TGTGCCATCAGTGAGCAACATCAGGCTAACACTGAAGCTTTCTTT. This sequence encodes CAISEQHQANTEAFF.

The chain combines TRBV9 with TRBJ2-7; tentatively, D is TRBD1 or TRBD2 (6 bases each). There are 17 residues in the CDR3. Looked up from germline, CDR1 is SGDLS and CDR2 is YYNGEE. The ends were cut back, 1 base at V and 4 bases at J, with 21 bases in the middle. The CDR3 nucleotides are TGTGCCAGCAGCGTAAAGGGGGGTAGACTAGATGGTTACGAGCAGTACTTC. Translation gives CASSVKGGRLDGYEQYF. The variable domain in full, with the rest retrieved from reference TRBV9 and TRBJ2-7, is DSGVTQTPKHLITATGQRVTLRCSPRSGDLSVYWYQQSLDQGLQFLIQYYNGEERAKGNILERFSAQQFPDLHSELNLSSLELGDSALYFCASSVKGGRLDGYEQYFGPGTRLTVT.

The chain is built from TRBV12-5 and TRBJ1-1; possibly TRBD1 for D (5 bases). Trimming removed 1 base from V and 4 bases from J, with 10 bases in between. Germline V gene sequence: CDR1 LGHNT, CDR2 FRNRAP. This CDR3 has 14 amino acids. The chain's CDR3 is CASGLGQPGTEAFF. DNA for the CDR3: TGTGCTAGTGGTTTGGGACAGCCAGGCACTGAAGCTTTCTTT. Combining the CDR3 with reference TRBV12-5 and TRBJ1-1 gives the whole variable domain DARVTQTPRHKVTEMGQEVTMRCQPILGHNTVFWYRQTMMQGLELLAYFRNRAPLDDSGMPKDRFSAEMPDATLATLKIQPSEPRDSAVYFCASGLGQPGTEAFFGQGTRLTVV.

Points on this clone: The same CDR3 also results from other DNA sequences found in this sample. The chain uses TRBV2 and TRBJ2-1; D not resolved. Trimming pared 4 bases from V and 7 bases from J, leaving 8 bases between. There are 12 residues in the CDR3. Germline CDR1 is SNHLY and CDR2 is FYNNEI. CDR3: CASSVLGNEQFF. The CDR3 DNA is TGTGCCAGCAGTGTACTTGGTAATGAGCAGTTCTTC.

This clone has just one count. The chain is built from TRBV6-5 and TRBJ2-1, with D perhaps TRBD1 (5 bases). This CDR3 spans 15 amino acids. Trimming took 6 bases from V and 0 from J, leaving 12 bases between them. The V gene's germline CDR1 is MNHEY and CDR2 SVGAGI. The CDR3 DNA reads as TGTGCCAGCAGGACAGTCTCCAGCTCCTACAATGAGCAGTTCTTC. Amino acids: CASRTVSSSYNEQFF.

A word on this clone: At one end the junction does not follow the germline gene, possibly because of a read error. This rearrangement joins TRBV28 to TRBJ2-1; D ambiguous. CDR3 size: 14 residues. Germline CDR1 and CDR2: MDHEN and SYDVKM. CDR3 sequence (DNA): TGTGCCAGCACTTTAAGTAATATGGGCAATGAGCAGTTCTTC. It yields the protein CASTLSNMGNEQFF.